This entry lists 2 T cell receptor beta chains sequenced from one sample in a study of cytomegalovirus exposure and HLA in healthy donors. Primers for the PCR totalled 60 Vbeta and 13 Jbeta. The method was immunoSEQ multiplex PCR; TCRdb's version includes in-frame clones alone and lacks a portion of them. This table holds approximately 150,000 clones, over 75% found once. Sequencing was done on a sample of PBMCs. All receptors come from a man younger than 45 in good health and CMV-seropositive.

This clone was counted only a few times. The V call is TRBV27, the J call TRBJ1-4, with D tentatively TRBD1 (5 bases). The CDR3 loop spans 14 amino acids. V lost 6 bases to trimming and J lost 5 bases, with 13 bases between them. Germline-derived CDR1 and CDR2 are MNHEY and SMNVEV (reference sequence). In DNA form, the CDR3 reads TGTGCCAGCAGGGCGGGGGGAGTAAATGAAAAACTGTTTTTT. It yields the protein CASRAGGVNEKLFF. The entire variable domain, with the rest obtained from reference TRBV27 and TRBJ1-4, is as follows: EAQVTQNPRYLITVTGKKLTVTCSQNMNHEYMSWYRQDPGLGLRQIYYSMNVEVTDKGDVPEGYKVSRKEKRNFPLILESPSPNQTSLYFCASRAGGVNEKLFFGSGTQLSVL.

This clone was found a few times. V usage is TRBV5-5 and J usage is TRBJ2-7, with D tentatively TRBD2 (6 bases). V lost 0 bases to trimming and J lost 0 bases, with 13 bases between them. Germline V gene lookup returns CDR1 SGHKS and CDR2 YYEKEE (reference sequence). The CDR3 loop spans 16 amino acids. CDR3 coding DNA: TGTGCCAGCAGCTTGGGGCCCGCGGGACTCTCCTACGAGCAGTACTTC. Protein sequence: CASSLGPAGLSYEQYF.